This T cell receptor (beta chain) comes out of a study of cytomegalovirus exposure and HLA in healthy donors (TCRdb year 2017). Study-level background: A later analysis indicated that the roughly 130 validation repertoires were generated on the platform also employed for the approximately 700 repertoires of the first cohort. The study aimed to test whether signatures of past pathogen exposure could be identified by cataloging public T cell receptors. A separate validation cohort of about 110 different subjects was used in addition to the roughly 670-subject first cohort. To predict cytomegalovirus infection status, the study brought together high-throughput TCR immunosequencing, statistical association of individual TCRs with disease status, and machine learning. What the research found in general, with its limitations: Most TCR sequences were seen in very few donors, while some public TCRs were found in many individuals. Subsequent analysis determined that TCRs grouped into clusters in the first cohort also showed a tendency toward co-occurrence across the roughly 120 validation repertoires, and approximately 94% of cluster scores exceeded 0. Cytomegalovirus status was reported to be diagnosed by the classifier with high specificity and sensitivity in both the original and validation cohorts. A few of the identified cytomegalovirus-associated TCR beta chains were confirmed in vitro to be specific for cytomegalovirus antigens. In the study, around 150 TCR beta chains were listed as associated with cytomegalovirus. The validation cohort had no HLA typing available for a later analysis, so co-occurrence within that cohort was assessed over all 130 or so repertoires. The authors suggested that the approach could potentially be extended to other disease states and immunological phenotypes.

Separate from the roughly 650-subject first cohort, the validation cohort of around 130 subjects was the group to which the donors belonged. Inclusive of the bounding cysteine and phenylalanine, the CDR3 is 15 residues long. Only CDR3 DNA remains: 45 bases, in frame from the first base. V gives up 0 bases and J gives up 2 bases, and the segment between their germline ends measures 11 bases. Via the germline V gene, CDR1 is SGHTA and CDR2 FQGNSA. Concerning this clone: Its antigen is currently not known. The record has no base qualities; no much larger clone is one base away.

The library was obtained by the immunoSEQ multiplex PCR assay. On the authors' methods: A statistical classification framework was developed to diagnose cytomegalovirus status using the catalog of TCR beta chain sequences. Sourced from immuneACCESS, this table was stored by TCRdb with only in-frame sequences that have V and J called. A share of the clones is absent; for the studies checked, an unresolved V gene accounts for under half, and the remainder has no known explanation. V, J and clone size were drawn from that table, and D and trimming were deduced from the DNA. For this sample the table gives roughly 100,000 clones, of which 88% were detected only once. In total, the top ten clones hold roughly 2% of the sample.

The rearrangement joined TRBV7-2 to TRBJ2-7; the D region possibly corresponds to TRBD2 (6 bases align). The clonotype comes from a woman under 30 in good health and CMV-seropositive. Sequenced sample: PBMCs. The sequenced DNA is TGTGCCAGCAGCTTAGCGCCAGGGAGGCCCTACGAGCAGTACTTC. This gives the protein CASSLAPGRPYEQYF.